Following are 12 T cell receptor beta chains from one sample sequenced in a study of blood T cell repertoires in COVID-19. Data came from immunoSEQ multiplex PCR; TCRdb stores just in-frame clones and leaves some out. The table has about 32,000 clones, approximately 85% seen once. The material sequenced was peripheral blood. Receptor source: a man aged 60 to 75 with active or convalescent COVID-19.

V is TRBV5-4 and J is TRBJ2-5, with D possibly matching TRBD1 (5 bases). Germline V lookup: CDR1 SGHNT, CDR2 YYREEE (reference sequence). This CDR3 is built from 15 residues. The V end was cut by 1 base, the J end by 2 bases, with 12 bases between. CDR3 loop: CASSLRTPLQETQYF. The CDR3 DNA follows: TGTGCCAGCAGCTTGCGGACACCCTTACAAGAGACCCAGTACTTC. Looking up the rest from reference TRBV5-4 and TRBJ2-5 gives the full variable domain: ETGVTQSPTHLIKTRGQQVTLRCSSQSGHNTVSWYQQALGQGPQFIFQYYREEENGRGNFPPRFSGLQFPNYSSELNVNALELDDSALYLCASSLRTPLQETQYFGPGTRLLVL.

V and J are TRBV5-1 and TRBJ1-2, with 10 nucleotides matching TRBD1. CDR1 SGHRS and CDR2 YFSETQ come from the germline V gene. The CDR3 runs to 14 residues. J gave up 14 bases and V 4 bases, and 14 bases lay outside the gene matches. The CDR3: CASSPNMGQGTGTF. Here the CDR3 DNA reads TGCGCCAGCAGCCCTAATATGGGACAGGGGACGGGAACCTTC. The complete variable domain, with remaining parts taken from reference TRBV5-1 and TRBJ1-2, reads KAGVTQTPRYLIKTRGQQVTLSCSPISGHRSVSWYQQTPGQGLQFLFEYFSETQRNKGNFPGRFSGRQFSNSRSEMNVSTLELGDSALYLCASSPNMGQGTGTFGSGTRLTVV.

This chain joins TRBV3-1 (or the pseudogene TRBV3-2) and TRBJ2-7, with 7 bases fitting TRBD2. Germline lookup yields CDR1 LGHDT and CDR2 YNNKEL (reference sequence). The CDR3 spans 12 residues. Trimming at V came to 7 bases and at J to 4 bases, leaving 4 bases not matched to a gene. CDR3 coding DNA: TGTGCCAGCATCGGGCGGGGGTACGAGCAGTACGTC. It encodes CASIGRGYEQYV.

The chain joins TRBV11-3 to TRBJ1-2; possibly TRBD1 for D (6 bases). CDR1 and CDR2 from the germline V gene are SGHNT and YENEEA. V was trimmed by 1 base and J by 4 bases, leaving 7 bases between them. The CDR3 loop spans 13 amino acids. The CDR3 DNA reads as TGTGCCAGCAGCTTAGCAGGGGCCTATGGCTACACCTTC. It specifies CASSLAGAYGYTF.

The CDR3: CASSYGEEGLTF. The CDR3 DNA is TGTGCCAGCAGTTACGGGGAGGAAGGCCTCACCTTC. V is TRBV6-2 or TRBV6-3 and J is TRBJ1-2; D unresolved. The CDR3 length is 12 residues. Trimming left V 2 bases short and J 13 bases short, with 14 bases between. Germline V gene sequence: CDR1 MNHEY, CDR2 SVGEGT.

The chain recombines TRBV28 with TRBJ2-5; TRBD1 might be the D (6 bases). The CDR3 has 14 amino acids. Germline lookup yields CDR1 MDHEN and CDR2 SYDVKM. Deletions cut 9 bases from V and 5 bases from J, with 19 bases between. The CDR3 loop is CASCKEGRGETQYF. The CDR3 region has the DNA TGTGCCAGTTGTAAAGAGGGAAGGGGGGAGACCCAGTACTTC. Full variable domain (missing parts from reference TRBV28 and TRBJ2-5): DVKVTQSSRYLVKRTGEKVFLECVQDMDHENMFWYRQDPGLGLRLIYFSYDVKMKEKGDIPEGYSVSREKKERFSLILESASTNQTSMYLCASCKEGRGETQYFGPGTRLLVL.

This clone was observed a few times. The genes are TRBV10-3 and TRBJ2-1, with D tentatively TRBD2 (6 bases). The V gene lost 7 bases and the J gene lost 10 bases, with 17 bases spanning the gap. Germline V gene sequence: CDR1 ENHRY, CDR2 SYGVKD. The CDR3 runs 13 residues. CDR3 DNA: TGTGCCATCACCAAGGATAGCGGCCAAGAGCAGTTCTTC. This translates into CAITKDSGQEQFF.

The V call is TRBV11-2, the J call TRBJ2-2; 13 nucleotides agree with TRBD2. The V and J ends lost 5 bases and 8 bases, in that order; junction bases with no gene match: 8. Per the germline V gene, CDR1 is SGHAT and CDR2 is FQNNGV. CDR3 length: 16 amino acids. DNA of the CDR3: TGTGCCAGCAGCGAACTAGCGGGAGGGCTGGTGGGGGAGCTGTTTTTT. Translating it yields CASSELAGGLVGELFF.

The J gene is TRBJ2-5, the V gene TRBV15; 9 bases are a match to TRBD2. Trimming at V came to 1 base and at J to 13 bases, leaving 13 bases not matched to a gene. The CDR3 has 15 residues. From germline, CDR1 is LNHNV and CDR2 YYDKDF (reference sequence). The CDR3 DNA is TGTGCCACCAGCAGAGGGCTAGCGGGACAAGCAGAAGGGTACTTC. Translated: CATSRGLAGQAEGYF. The full variable domain, with the rest looked up from reference TRBV15 and TRBJ2-5, is DAMVIQNPRYQVTQFGKPVTLSCSQTLNHNVMYWYQQKSSQAPKLLFHYYDKDFNNEADTPDNFQSRRPNTSFCFLDIRSPGLGDTAMYLCATSRGLAGQAEGYFGPGTRLLVL.

This clone has only one observation. The chain is built from TRBV7-2 and TRBJ2-7, with TRBD1 as a possible D gene (6 bases). There are 14 residues in the CDR3. The germline V gene has CDR1 SGHTA and CDR2 FQGNSA. V was shortened by 2 bases and J by 6 bases, with 14 bases between the two germline ends. The CDR3 bases are TGTGCCAGCAGCTTATTAACAGGGTTCTCCGAGCAGTACGTC. Its protein product is CASSLLTGFSEQYV.

This chain uses TRBV2 with TRBJ1-5; tentative D call: TRBD1 (6 bases). V was cut by 5 bases and J by 5 bases, with 13 bases left in between. This CDR3 spans 14 amino acids. Germline V gene lookup returns CDR1 SNHLY and CDR2 FYNNEI. The CDR3 DNA follows: TGTGCCAGCAGTATTAACAGGGTTCATCAGCCCCAGCATTTT. Translated, it gives CASSINRVHQPQHF.

This clone appeared a few times. The chain couples TRBV11-2 to TRBJ1-1, with D possibly TRBD1 on 5 matching bases. The CDR3 is made up of 14 amino acids. Trimming took 1 base from V and 6 from J, leaving 12 bases between them. Germline CDR1 reads SGHAT; CDR2 reads FQNNGV. The CDR3 region is CASSLVWGGSEAFF. As DNA, the CDR3 is TGTGCCAGCAGCTTAGTCTGGGGGGGATCTGAAGCTTTCTTT. The entire variable domain, with the rest obtained from reference TRBV11-2 and TRBJ1-1, is as follows: EAGVAQSPRYKIIEKRQSVAFWCNPISGHATLYWYQQILGQGPKLLIQFQNNGVVDDSQLPKDRFSAERLKGVDSTLKIQPAKLEDSAVYLCASSLVWGGSEAFFGQGTRLTVV.